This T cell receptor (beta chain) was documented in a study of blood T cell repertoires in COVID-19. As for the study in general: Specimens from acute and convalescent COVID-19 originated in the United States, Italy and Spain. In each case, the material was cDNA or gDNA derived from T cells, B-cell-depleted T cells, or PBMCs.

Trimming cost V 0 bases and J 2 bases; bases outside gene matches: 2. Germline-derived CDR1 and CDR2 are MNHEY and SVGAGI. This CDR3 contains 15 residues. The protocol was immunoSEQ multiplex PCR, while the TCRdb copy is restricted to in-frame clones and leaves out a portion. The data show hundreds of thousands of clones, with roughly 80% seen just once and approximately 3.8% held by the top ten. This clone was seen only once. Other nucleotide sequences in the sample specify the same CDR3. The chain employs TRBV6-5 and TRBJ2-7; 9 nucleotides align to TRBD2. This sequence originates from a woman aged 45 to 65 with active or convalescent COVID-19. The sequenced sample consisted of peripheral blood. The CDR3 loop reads CASSYSPSGAYEQYF. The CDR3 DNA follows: TGTGCCAGCAGTTACTCGCCTAGCGGGGCCTACGAGCAGTACTTC.